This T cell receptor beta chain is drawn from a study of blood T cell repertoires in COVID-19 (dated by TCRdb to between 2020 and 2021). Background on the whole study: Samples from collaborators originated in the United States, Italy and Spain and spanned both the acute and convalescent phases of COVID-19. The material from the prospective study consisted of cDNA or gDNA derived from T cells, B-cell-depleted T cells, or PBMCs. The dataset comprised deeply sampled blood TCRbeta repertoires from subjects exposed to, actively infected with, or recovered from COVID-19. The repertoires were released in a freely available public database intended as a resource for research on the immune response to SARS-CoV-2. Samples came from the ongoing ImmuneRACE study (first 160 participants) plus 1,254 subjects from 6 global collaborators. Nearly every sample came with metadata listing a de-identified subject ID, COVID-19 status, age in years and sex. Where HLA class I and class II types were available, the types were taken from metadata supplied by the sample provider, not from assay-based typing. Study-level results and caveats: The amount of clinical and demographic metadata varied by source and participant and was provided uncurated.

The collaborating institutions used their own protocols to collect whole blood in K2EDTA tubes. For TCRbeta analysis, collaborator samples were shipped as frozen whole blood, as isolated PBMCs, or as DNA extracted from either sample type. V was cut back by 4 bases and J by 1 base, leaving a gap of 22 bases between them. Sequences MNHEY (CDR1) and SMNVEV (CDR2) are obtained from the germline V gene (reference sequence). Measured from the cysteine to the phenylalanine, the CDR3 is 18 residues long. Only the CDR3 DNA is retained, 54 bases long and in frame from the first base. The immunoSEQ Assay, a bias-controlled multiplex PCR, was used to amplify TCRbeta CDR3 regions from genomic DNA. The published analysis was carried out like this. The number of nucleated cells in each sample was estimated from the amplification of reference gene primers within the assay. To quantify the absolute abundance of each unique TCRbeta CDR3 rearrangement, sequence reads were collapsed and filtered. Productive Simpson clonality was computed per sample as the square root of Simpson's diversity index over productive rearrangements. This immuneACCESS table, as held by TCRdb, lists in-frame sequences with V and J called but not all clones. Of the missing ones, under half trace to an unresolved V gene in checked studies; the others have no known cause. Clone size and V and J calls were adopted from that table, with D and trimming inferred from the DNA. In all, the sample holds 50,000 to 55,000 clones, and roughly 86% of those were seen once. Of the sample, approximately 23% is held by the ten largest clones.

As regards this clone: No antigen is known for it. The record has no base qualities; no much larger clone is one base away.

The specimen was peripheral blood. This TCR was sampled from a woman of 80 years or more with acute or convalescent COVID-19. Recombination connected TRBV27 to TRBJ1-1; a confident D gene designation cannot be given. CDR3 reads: CASSSARRRSSSNTEAFF. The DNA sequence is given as TGTGCCAGCAGTTCAGCCCGTAGGAGGAGCAGCTCGAACACTGAAGCTTTCTTT.